Described below is a single T cell receptor beta chain sequence and its context. The sample holds many counts of this clonotype. Which antigen it targets is not known. No much larger clone exists at a distance of one base, and base qualities are not known. These data belong to a study of breast tumors, draining lymph nodes, adjacent tissues listed by TCRdb under 2016. Concerning the study at large: The study compared TCR beta repertoires across tumor, adjacent nontumor tissue and axillary lymph nodes from breast cancer patients. The study aimed to assess the relationships and possible T-cell exchange between tumor, surrounding tissue and draining lymph node repertoires in human breast cancer. The full study reports these points: Tumor and nontumor tissue repertoires were significantly more similar in luminal-like than in basal-like breast cancer. The data were considered consistent with most tumor T cells being derived from the lymph node and subsequently expanding within tumor tissue. The study presented the conclusion that tumor T cells originate in lymph nodes as consistent with a hypothesis, not as something directly demonstrated. Tumors showed preferential V and J gene usage, and their T-cell repertoire diversity fell below that of lymph nodes yet above that of nontumor tissue.

Data came from an Illumina HiSeq 2000. Multiplex PCR amplification was used to generate the TCR beta chain libraries. High-throughput sequencing was used to analyze the amplified TCR beta chain products. TCRdb passed the public sequencing reads through fastp at Q25 and MiXCR, retaining productive beta sequences. Rows merge per CDR3 protein into single entries with the most common DNA and genes. This sample is represented by around 230,000 distinct CDR3 sequences; less than 40% of them were singletons. More than 1.3% of the sample is held by the ten biggest clonotypes. The axillary draining lymph nodes of breast cancer patients were the source of the lymph node samples. In the germline V gene (reference sequence), CDR1 corresponds to GTSNPN and CDR2 to SVGIG. The V end gives up 5 bases and the J end 9 bases, leaving 9 bases in the junction not matched to a gene. The CDR3 spans 12 residues, from the cysteine through the phenylalanine. The entry retains the CDR3 DNA only, 36 bases that are in frame from base 1.

This receptor was obtained from a female donor with breast cancer. Some clones in this sample may be carry-over from other donors' samples. Sequencing was carried out using axillary lymph node tissue. The rearranged chain carries TRBV30 and TRBJ2-7, with TRBD1 identical over 8 junction bases. The DNA sequence reads TGTGCCTGGGGTGAGGGACAGGTATGGCAGTACTTC. Its translation is CAWGEGQVWQYF.